The clone carrying this TCR beta chain has a handful of counts. Donor samples were obtained from healthy Caucasian individuals from Russia, aged about 6 to 100. Staff drew 8 to 10 milliliters of peripheral blood from each donor. Each sample yielded at least 6 million isolated PBMCs. Then a second PCR, running roughly 7 to 11 cycles, was carried out with a sample-barcoded 5' primer and a J-beta primer mix. Individual samples furnished no less than 3 million CDR3-containing paired-end reads apiece. Each CDR3 protein is one row after TCRdb ran MiXCR on the 5' RACE reads. There are about 1.1 million distinct CDR3 sequences in the sample; roughly two fifths occur only once, and 10% to 15% lies in the top ten. This entry comes from a study of blood T cells in healthy people across ages. Germline V gene data show CDR1 as DFQATT and CDR2 as SNEGSKA (reference sequence). Trimming cost V 3 bases and J 6 bases; bases outside gene matches: 8. The CDR3 totals 15 residues.

The sample was blood. The chain uses TRBV20-1 and TRBJ1-6, with 7 bases fitting TRBD1. The sequence was obtained from a man between 18 and 29 years old in good health. CDR3 bases: TGCAGTGCTAGCCGGGGACAGCCACTTAATTCACCCCTCCACTTT. Translating gives CSASRGQPLNSPLHF.